The 6 T cell receptor beta chains below come from one sample, sequenced in a study of CD8 T cells in Susac syndrome. RNA, at about 0.5 to 1 ug, was reverse transcribed with random hexamers. TCRdb called the immunoSEQ multiplex PCR reads again in MiXCR, with one record for every CDR3 protein. The sample has approximately 230,000 distinct CDR3 sequences, over 85% seen once. Sequencing was carried out using CD4+ T cells from PBMCs. These TCRs come from a human donor with multiple sclerosis.

The chain couples TRBV3-1 to TRBJ2-7; the match to TRBD1 covers 7 bases. The CDR3 extends over 17 amino acids. Germline V gene data show CDR1 as LGHDT and CDR2 as YNNKEL (reference sequence). V shed 4 bases and J 4 bases; nucleotides not matched to a gene: 16. The chain's CDR3 is CASSLKKTGTAPYEQYF. In DNA, the CDR3 is TGTGCCAGCAGCCTTAAAAAGACCGGGACAGCACCTTACGAGCAGTACTTC.

The CDR3 protein is CSARDLLEQTSYNSPLHF. The CDR3 DNA sequence: TGCAGTGCTAGAGATCTTTTAGAACAGACCTCCTATAATTCACCCCTCCACTTT. J is TRBJ1-6 and V is TRBV20-1; D is undetermined. CDR1 is DFQATT, CDR2 SNEGSKA, per germline (reference sequence). V lost 0 bases, J lost 0 bases, and 15 bases lay in between. CDR3 length: 18 amino acids.

Notes on this clonotype: It is likely a read error, because the conserved phenylalanine at the end of the CDR3 is missing. The chain has TRBV5-6 and TRBJ1-5; TRBD1 matches 9 bases. Germline values: CDR1 SGHDT, CDR2 YYEEEE. Unmatched junction bases numbered 17, after V lost 4 bases and J lost 3 bases. The CDR3 totals 19 residues. The CDR3: CASSSFGVGTGRDNQPQHS. The CDR3, as DNA: TGTGCCAGCAGCAGCTTCGGTGTCGGGACAGGGAGGGACAATCAGCCCCAGCATTCT.

This chain uses TRBV6-1 with TRBJ2-7; TRBD2 agrees at 11 bases. Germline assignment: CDR1 MNHNS and CDR2 SASEGT. Trimming at V came to 3 bases and at J to 7 bases, leaving 14 bases not matched to a gene. The CDR3 consists of 17 residues. CDR3 region: CASSEHSGRGQGKEQYV. CDR3 DNA sequence: TGTGCCAGCAGTGAGCATAGCGGGAGGGGCCAGGGAAAGGAGCAGTACGTC.

The chain couples TRBV10-2 to TRBJ2-4, with D unresolved. The CDR3 is 17 amino acids. Deletions cut 2 bases from V and 0 bases from J, with 14 bases between. Germline CDR1 WSHSY, CDR2 SAAADI. Here the CDR3 reads CASSERVQTLAKNIQYF. The DNA of the CDR3 is TGCGCCAGCAGTGAGAGGGTACAGACCCTAGCCAAAAACATTCAGTACTTC.

The chain is built from TRBV20-1 and TRBJ1-1; D might be TRBD1 (6 bases). The CDR3 has 16 residues. Looked up from germline, CDR1 is DFQATT and CDR2 is SNEGSKA (reference sequence). Trimming removed 0 bases at V and 1 base at J, with 15 bases between. The CDR3 here is CSARDSRGVPNTEAFF. Here the CDR3 DNA reads TGCAGTGCTAGAGACTCCAGGGGAGTACCGAACACTGAAGCTTTCTTT.